This T cell receptor (beta chain) was identified during a study of cytomegalovirus exposure and HLA in healthy donors (dated by TCRdb to the late 2010s). For the wider study: An earlier analysis of 587 of the donors reported around 280 Gb of sequence data and 117 million unique TCR beta sequences obtained from about 180 million T cells. An early release covering roughly 640 HLA-typed donors comprised about 290 gigabases of sequencing data and about 90 million unique TCR sequences. Of the roughly 400 genotyped donors, 81% were placed in the genetic ancestry cluster associated with self-reported Caucasian donors. The study was designed to test whether signatures of past pathogen exposure could be identified by cataloging public T cell receptors. The study used immunosequencing to profile the T cell repertoires of 670 or so subjects and linked those repertoires to cytomegalovirus serostatus. Along with the roughly 670-subject first cohort, a separate validation cohort of over 90 different subjects was used. To predict cytomegalovirus infection status, the study brought together high-throughput TCR immunosequencing, statistical association of individual TCRs with disease status, and machine learning. A later analysis re-examined previously published TCR beta repertoires from roughly 720 donors and added high-resolution HLA genotyping to investigate patterns of TCR occurrence. Rather than drawing on any new phenotypic data, the later analysis identified candidate immune exposures from TCR beta sequences and the way those sequences occurred across donors. In an earlier analysis of around 540 of the donors, high-throughput TCR beta sequencing was used to judge whether each TCR beta V gene segment behaved as functional or pseudogenic. Donor age, sex, ethnicity and CMV serostatus were compiled together with the repertoire data. Genome-wide SNP genotypes for about 65% of the roughly 670 donors were used in a later genetic analysis, which treated that subset as a discovery cohort. All discovery cohort repertoires had been generated on a single sequencing platform. HLA typing included class I and class II loci at four-digit resolution. The number of typed donors differed by locus: about 620-640 for A, B, C, DRB1 and DQB1; 522 for DQA1; approximately 610 for DPA1; and roughly 470 for DPB1. About 5 DR-DQ haplotypes were handled as single units for association and clustering, since linkage in the cohort was strong. On average, 235,054 unique TCR beta nucleotide sequences were sequenced per donor among about 400 genotyped donors of the cohort, with roughly 19% of those sequences being non-productive. The full study reports these points: Linkage disequilibrium might explain the correlated functional status among segregating V segments, but an unknown experimental factor could not be ruled out. Compared with equally common non-associated chains, HLA-associated TCR beta chains in a later analysis were more clonally expanded and had lower generation probabilities. A further reported finding was that TCR beta sequences accurately predicted the HLA-A and HLA-B alleles for most subjects in the first cohort. In this cohort, only TCR beta chains were sequenced, and detectable features were limited by the absence of alpha or paired-chain data. Because the 87-base-pair reads could not distinguish some IMGT-functional V segments, including TRBV6-2 and TRBV6-3, those segments were excluded. An association between a missense DCLRE1C variant and V-gene and J-gene trimming of TCR beta chains was found in a later genetic analysis and replicated in an independent cohort. When HLA alleles, especially DR and DQ, strongly co-occurred, TCR associations were difficult to assign to individual alleles. The earlier analysis of fewer than 750 of the donors excluded approximately 15 rarely observed V segments, including chromosome 9 orphons, because counts were too low. The presence/absence analyses assumed that sequencing depth was roughly uniform across donors, and that assumption may not be true. In both the original and validation cohorts, the classifier was reported to diagnose cytomegalovirus status with high specificity and sensitivity. In a later analysis, the rate of TCR association differed among HLA loci, with DRB1 alleles having the most associated TCRs and HLA-C alleles having the fewest. A later analysis associated about 17,000 TCR beta sequences with specific HLA alleles at a false discovery rate of 0.05. In vitro tests confirmed that three of the cytomegalovirus-associated TCR beta chains recognize cytomegalovirus antigens. According to a later genetic analysis, donors in an Asian-associated ancestry cluster had fewer N-insertions in productive TCRs than the approximately 650-donor mean. The study listed 150 to 200 TCR beta chains as associated with cytomegalovirus. A later analysis reported that several top co-occurrence clusters appeared linked to parvovirus B19, influenza, CMV and Epstein-Barr virus. Broadly in line with IMGT annotations, most TCR beta V segments showed up in productive rearrangements about 90% or about 30% of the time in an earlier analysis of some 590 of the donors. Because HLA typing was unavailable for some donors at each locus, only the typed subset was used in association tests. Most TCR sequences were seen in very few donors, while some public TCRs were found in many individuals. According to the authors, the approach could potentially be generalized to other disease states and immunological phenotypes. A later analysis found that most CMV-associated TCR beta chains appeared HLA-restricted, with HLA associations seemingly driven largely by CMV exposure. The only immune exposure information available for the cohort was CMV serostatus. A group of highly shared sequence variants was considered likely to be a technical artifact of the sequencing pipeline.

This clone was seen only a few times. What this receptor recognizes is not known. No qualities accompany the bases; no much larger clone lies one base away. The library was built by means of the immunoSEQ multiplex PCR assay. For the multiplex PCR, a mixture combining 60 forward primers for TCR Vbeta segments and 13 reverse primers for TCR Jbeta segments was used. The CDR3 region of rearranged TCR beta genes was amplified from genomic DNA by a multiplex PCR assay. Amplified TCR beta libraries were sequenced as 87-base-pair reads on the Illumina HiSeq System. As for the authors' bioinformatics: A later analysis tallied approximately 87 million unique TCR beta chains across the 660 or so repertoires, and about 10 million of those chains were shared by two or more donors. Raw reads were error-corrected and collapsed into unique sequences by a nearest-neighbor algorithm in which closely related sequences were merged to remove PCR and sequencing errors. Alignment of CDR3 sequences to IMGT reference sequences was used to assign V, D and J gene segments. For a sequence to be retained, a match of at least six nucleotides to both a V gene segment and a J gene segment was required. A rearrangement was called productive if the CDR3 had no stop codons and remained in frame with V and J, and every other rearrangement was called non-productive. CDR3 was defined according to IMGT convention as the region running from the second conserved V-encoded cysteine to the conserved J-encoded phenylalanine. The earlier analysis of a few hundred of the donors excluded sequences that lacked an unambiguous match to a single V gene segment. In an earlier analysis of approximately 560 of the donors, a V segment was called functional when productive rearrangements were above 56.7%, and segregating when the standard deviation between donors exceeded 5%. To diagnose cytomegalovirus status from the catalog of TCR beta chain sequences, a statistical classification framework was built. In a later analysis, V and J genes were assigned by comparing TCR nucleotide sequences against IMGT/GENE-DB human TR gene sequences. The TCRdist pipeline was used in a later analysis to assign CDR3 sequences and most-parsimonious VDJ recombination scenarios. In a later analysis, each TCR beta chain was defined by its CDR3 amino acid sequence together with its V-gene family, and reads without a unique V-gene family were excluded. As a way to deal with suspected cross-contamination and a sequencing artifact, a later analysis dropped 640 or so nucleotide sequences that were highly shared and had low generation probability. In a later analysis, a clonal expansion index for each public chain was calculated from normalized within-repertoire ranks of inferred template counts. In a later analysis, generation probabilities were computed with a VDJ recombination model fitted to out-of-frame rearrangements, and the resulting probabilities were checked against IGoR. In a later analysis, TCR-TCR, TCR-HLA and TCR-CMV co-occurrence was scored with hypergeometric tests, and a repertoire-size bias correction was applied to TCR pairs. A later analysis estimated false discovery rates by permuting HLA or CMV assignments 20 times. In a later analysis, co-occurring TCRs were grouped using DBSCAN, and TCRdist sequence similarity was added for clustering within HLA-allele-positive subsets. Repertoires with fewer than 30,000 or more than 120,000 public chains, plus five repertoires with anomalous nucleotide sharing, were excluded from co-occurrence clustering. TCRdb holds this immuneACCESS table with in-frame rearrangements only. Some clones are missing; in checked studies, unresolved V genes explain under half, and the rest has no known cause. V and J calls and clone size are given by that table; D and trimming were obtained from the DNA. This sample has about 160,000 clones in its table, and about 70% of those were observed once. Around 4.5% of the sample is in the top ten clones.

Between the V and J ends, shortened by 0 bases and 2 bases respectively, the junction contains 4 bases. From the cysteine through the phenylalanine, the CDR3 covers 13 amino acids. Of the read, only the CDR3 DNA is kept; its 39 bases are in frame from base 1. CDR1 and CDR2 (KGHSH, LQKENI) derive from the germline V gene. The cohort was made up of approximately 670 healthy bone marrow donors. All cohort members were sampled while nominally healthy, although unrecorded immune exposures were likely present. The donor was CMV seropositive and belonged to the group of 250 to 300 seropositive cohort members. A peripheral blood sample was collected from each donor, and TCR beta sequencing was performed on peripheral blood mononuclear cells. Genomic DNA extraction from the blood cell samples was performed with the Qiagen DNeasy Blood Extraction Kit.

The chain joins TRBV18 to TRBJ1-1; the D gene is unclear. Sequencing used PBMCs. The clonotype originates from a woman aged 18-29 years in good health and CMV-seropositive. At the DNA level, the sequence is TGTGCCAGCTCACCACCGAGTAACACTGAAGCTTTCTTT. It codes for CASSPPSNTEAFF.